The T cell receptor beta chain described here comes from a study of blood T cell repertoires in COVID-19. Original analysis: For nucleated cells, counts were estimated from reference gene primer amplification. Libraries were prepared by immunoSEQ multiplex PCR; TCRdb keeps only in-frame clonotypes and omits some of them. The D gene and trimming were derived from the DNA, and the V and J assignments and clone size from that table. The table includes approximately 300,000 clones, approximately 90% detected once. The V and J ends lost 3 bases and 1 base respectively, with 9 bases between them. The germline CDR1 and CDR2 sequences are SGHTA and FQGTGA. This CDR3 is 14 amino acids long.

The origin of this receptor is a woman aged 25 to 39 who had recovered from COVID-19. Sequencing input: PBMCs or T cells enriched from blood (not recorded which). The rearrangement uses TRBV7-3 and TRBJ1-1; no clear D. DNA for the CDR3: TGTGCCAGCAGCTTCAGCGAAGGGAACACTGAAGCTTTCTTT. This sequence encodes CASSFSEGNTEAFF.